This T cell receptor (beta chain) appears in the sequencing data of a study of shared clonotypes between healthy human individuals. Notes on the study in general: In a handful of donors, approximately 5% of naive CD4 clonotypes appeared in common. Genetic and exposure-history diversity was limited by the small donor number. Tissue TCR repertoires likely differ from these blood-only repertoires.

With CCR7-negative CD45RA+ TemRA cells, CD45RO+ cells were combined in CD8 memory. The protocol was immunoSEQ multiplex PCR, while the TCRdb copy is restricted to in-frame clones and leaves out a portion. Of around 95,000 clones detected, 67% appear once; the ten largest clones hold over 35%. The sample holds many counts of this clone. Its target is not known. Sequenced: memory CD8+ T cells sorted from blood. The subset was: CD45RO+ cells pooled with CCR7-negative TemRA cells. The TCR comes from a man younger than 45 in good health.

DNA of the CDR3: TGTGCCAGCAGCGAAACCCCAGGGGCTCCCTACTACGAGCAGTACTTC. Translation gives CASSETPGAPYYEQYF. The genes are TRBV6-1 and TRBJ2-7, with D possibly TRBD1 on 6 matching bases. The CDR3 runs to 16 residues. The V end was cut by 6 bases, the J end by 3 bases, with 21 bases between. CDR1 is MNHNS, CDR2 SASEGT, per germline.